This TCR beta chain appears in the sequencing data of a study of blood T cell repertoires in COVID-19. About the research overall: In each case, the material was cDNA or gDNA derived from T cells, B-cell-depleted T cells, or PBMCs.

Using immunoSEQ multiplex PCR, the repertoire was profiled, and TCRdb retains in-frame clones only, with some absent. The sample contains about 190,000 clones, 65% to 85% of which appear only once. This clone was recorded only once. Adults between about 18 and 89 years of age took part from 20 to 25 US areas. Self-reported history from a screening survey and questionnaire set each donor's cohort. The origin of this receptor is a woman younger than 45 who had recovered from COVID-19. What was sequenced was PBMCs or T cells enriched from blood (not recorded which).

The CDR3 sequence is CSVEMAGTSTDTQYF. CDR3 sequence (DNA): TGCAGCGTTGAAATGGCGGGAACTAGCACAGATACGCAGTATTTT. This chain uses TRBV29-1 with TRBJ2-3; possible D gene TRBD2, 6 bases. The CDR3 sequence is 15 residues long. V dropped 2 bases and J dropped 0 bases, with 12 bases sitting between them. Per germline, CDR1 SQVTM and CDR2 ANQGSEA.